This is a list of T cell receptor beta chains from one sample in a study of response to subunit inactivated influenza vaccine. One entry per CDR3 protein results from TCRdb running MiXCR on the RT-PCR reads. The sample shows around 650,000 distinct CDR3 sequences, around a sixth of them seen only once. The sequencing used PBMCs from blood, collected 11 to 12 days after vaccination. The source of these receptors is a man over 45 who received an inactivated influenza vaccine. The CDR3 runs from the conserved cysteine through the conserved F or W. D genes are given only for firm matches. Rows give clone size only sometimes, using once, few, many, or a class for an expanded clone.

>NA|TRBJ1-1|TRBV6-2/TRBV6-3|NA
TGTGCCAGCAGCCGTCAGCTAAATGAAGCTTTCTTT
CASSRQLNEAFF
>NA|TRBJ1-2|TRBV5-5|NA
TGTGCCAGCACTCATCAGCCGGGGGGGACGCCATATGGCTACACCTTC
CASTHQPGGTPYGYTF
>NA|TRBJ2-1|TRBV3-1|NA
TGTGCCAGCAGAGCCCATGGTAGTGAGCAGTTCTTC
CASRAHGSEQFF
>few|TRBJ1-5|TRBV6-1|NA
TGTGCCAGCAGTGAAGCGGGGGTAAGCAGGGATGGTCAGCCCCAGCATTTT
CASSEAGVSRDGQPQHF
>many|TRBJ2-7|TRBV29-1|TRBD1
TGCAGCGTGGAGACAGGGGATACGGGCGAGCAGTACTTC
CSVETGDTGEQYF
>few|TRBJ2-7|TRBV4-3|TRBD1
TGCGCCAGCAGCCGGACCAGATTACAGGGGTACGAGCAGTACTTC
CASSRTRLQGYEQYF
>many|TRBJ2-7|TRBV29-1|NA
TGCAGCGTGCGGACAGTTAAGCTCTACGAGCAGTACTTC
CSVRTVKLYEQYF
>NA|TRBJ2-3|TRBV25-1|NA
TGTGCCAGCAGTGAGGGACACCAAAGCACAGATACGCAGTATTTT
CASSEGHQSTDTQYF
>few|TRBJ2-3|TRBV6-2/TRBV6-3|TRBD1
TGTGCCAGCAGTTACCAAGGGACAGGGAATCGGTATTTT
CASSYQGTGNRYF
>few|TRBJ2-2|TRBV12-3/TRBV12-4|NA
TGTGCCAGCAGTAACAAGAGGACCGGGGAGCTGTTTTTT
CASSNKRTGELFF
>many|TRBJ2-5|TRBV3-1|NA
TGTGCCAGCAGCCAAGATAGGAAGACCCAGTACTTC
CASSQDRKTQYF
>NA|TRBJ2-3|TRBV28|TRBD2
TGTGCCAGCAGTACCTTTATCCCGGGACTAGCGGGGGGGCGTGCAGATACGCAGTATTTT
CASSTFIPGLAGGRADTQYF
>many|TRBJ2-7|TRBV7-2|NA
TGTGCCAGCAGTTCCACCTACTACGAGCAGTACTTC
CASSSTYYEQYF
>few|TRBJ2-1|TRBV12-3/TRBV12-4|TRBD1
TGTGCCAGCAGCCGGAGGACAGGGTGGTTTAGCGAGCAGTTCTTC
CASSRRTGWFSEQFF
>NA|TRBJ2-1|TRBV5-1|TRBD1
TGCGCCAGCAGCCCCGGGACAGGGGGTGGTTATGAGCAGTTCTTC
CASSPGTGGGYEQFF
>once|TRBJ2-2|TRBV11-3|NA
TGTGCCAGCAGTTCTCACGAGGGAGATCCCGGGGAGCTGTTTTTT
CASSSHEGDPGELFF
>NA|TRBJ2-3|TRBV10-3|TRBD2
TGTGCCATCAGTGAGTCCTTACTGAGCGGGGTCACCGCGGGTACGCAGTATTTT
CAISESLLSGVTAGTQYF
>NA|TRBJ2-7|TRBV7-9|NA
TGTGCCAGCAGCTTCAGGACAGAGCCCTACGAGCAGTACTTC
CASSFRTEPYEQYF
>NA|TRBJ1-5|TRBV20-1|NA
TGCAGTGCTAGAGATTTTTCGGGGGATAGCAATCAGCCCCAGCATTTT
CSARDFSGDSNQPQHF
>NA|TRBJ1-1|TRBV2|NA
TGTGCCAGCAAGAAGAACGTGCCCACTGAAGCTTTCTTT
CASKKNVPTEAFF
>few|TRBJ2-5|TRBV6-2/TRBV6-3|NA
TGTGCCAGCACTCACTCCGGCGAGGAGACCCAGTACTTC
CASTHSGEETQYF
>few|TRBJ2-7|TRBV2|TRBD1
TGTGCCAGCAGTGAATTCGGGGACAGGGACTACGAGCAGTACTTC
CASSEFGDRDYEQYF
>few|TRBJ2-2|TRBV18|NA
TGTGCCAGCTCACCAAATAAGGATCCCGGGGAGCTGTTTTTT
CASSPNKDPGELFF
>NA|TRBJ2-3|TRBV4-2|TRBD2
TGTGCCAGCAGCCAAGATCTAGCGGGAAGAACAGATACGCAGTATTTT
CASSQDLAGRTDTQYF
>few|TRBJ2-7|TRBV3-1|TRBD2
TGTGCCAGCAGCCAAGATCCCAGGGTATTAGCGGGGACCTACGAGCAGTACTTC
CASSQDPRVLAGTYEQYF
>many|TRBJ2-7|TRBV7-9|NA
TGTGCCAGCAGCTTAGCTGCCGGCTACGAGCAGTACTTC
CASSLAAGYEQYF
>few|TRBJ2-1|TRBV6-1|NA
TGTGCCAGCACCCCTGGCAGGAGCCTATACAATGAGCAGTTCTTC
CASTPGRSLYNEQFF
>few|TRBJ2-1|TRBV7-6|TRBD1
TGTGCCAGCAGCCCAAACCCCGACAGGGGTGAGCAGTTCTTC
CASSPNPDRGEQFF
>many|TRBJ1-2|TRBV29-1|TRBD1
TGCAGCGTTTGGGACAGGGCCAGGAGCCCCTACACCTTC
CSVWDRARSPYTF
>NA|TRBJ2-2|TRBV11-2|NA
TGTGCCAGCAGCTTTTTTGTTACCCCAGTAGGCCGTTCGAACACCGGGGAGCTGTTTTTT
CASSFFVTPVGRSNTGELFF
>few|TRBJ2-5|TRBV25-1|NA
TGTGCCAGCATCGGAACTAGTGGCCAAGAGACCCAGTACTTC
CASIGTSGQETQYF
>NA|TRBJ2-6|TRBV19|NA
TGTGCCAGTAGTGAGAACTCTGGGGCCAACGTCCTGACTTTC
CASSENSGANVLTF
>few|TRBJ1-6|TRBV5-1|TRBD1
TGCGCCAGCAGCTTACAGGGGGCAGTCAATTCACCCCTCCACTTT
CASSLQGAVNSPLHF
>NA|TRBJ1-1|TRBV10-3|NA
TGTGCCATCAGACCGACCCAAACAAACACTGAAGCTTTCTTT
CAIRPTQTNTEAFF
>NA|TRBJ2-7|TRBV5-5|NA
TGTGCCAGCAGCTTGGCGCGCTACGGGTACGAGCAGTACTTC
CASSLARYGYEQYF
>few|TRBJ2-3|TRBV18|NA
TGTGCCAGCTCACCAAGACCCGGAACTTCAGATACGCAGTATTTT
CASSPRPGTSDTQYF
>NA|TRBJ1-3|TRBV6-1|TRBD1
TGTGCCAGCAGAAGGGACAGGGCCTTCGGAAACACCATATATTTT
CASRRDRAFGNTIYF
>few|TRBJ2-7|TRBV20-1|NA
TGCAGTGCGGGAGACGAGCAGTACTTC
CSAGDEQYF
>NA|TRBJ1-6|TRBV28|NA
TGTGCCAGCAGTTTAGGAGGGGCTCGGGATTCACCCCTCCACTTT
CASSLGGARDSPLHF
>NA|TRBJ2-2|TRBV27|TRBD1
TGTGCCAGCAGGGCGACAGGGGCGGTCGGGGAGCTGTTTTTT
CASRATGAVGELFF
>many|TRBJ2-5|TRBV7-2|NA
TGTGCCAGCAGCTCCCAAAGTCTAGTACAAGAGACCCAGTACTTC
CASSSQSLVQETQYF
>NA|TRBJ2-5|TRBV7-2|TRBD2
TGTGCCAGCAGCCCCCTCGGACTAGCTGAGACCCAGTACTTC
CASSPLGLAETQYF
>NA|TRBJ2-2|TRBV9|NA
TGTGCCAGCAGCGTAGTTGGGGGAGAAGGCGCCGGGGAGCTGTTTTTT
CASSVVGGEGAGELFF
>many|TRBJ1-1|TRBV2|TRBD1
TGTGCCAGCAGGGCTACAGGGGGACTGACTGAAGCTTTCTTT
CASRATGGLTEAFF
>few|TRBJ2-5|TRBV29-1|TRBD2
TGCAGCGTTTTCCAGGGACTAGTGGGAGAGACCCAGTACTTC
CSVFQGLVGETQYF